This is a list of T cell receptor beta chains from one sample in a study of T cells in Graves' hyperthyroidism and ophthalmopathy. TCRdb analysed the multiplex PCR reads with MiXCR anew, one entry per CDR3 protein. This table holds a few hundred thousand distinct CDR3 sequences, 20% to 25% found once. The material sequenced was blood. These receptors were taken from a man aged 18 to 29 with Graves' hyperthyroidism. CDR3s include the opening cysteine and the closing phenylalanine or tryptophan. The order of the fields is CDR3 protein, CDR3 DNA, D gene, J gene, clone size, V gene. D genes are given only for firm matches. For some rows the clone size is stated as once, few or many, or as a class when expanded; others skip it.

CDR3aa: CASGPWGEAFF; CDR3nt: TGTGCCAGCGGCCCGTGGGGTGAAGCTTTCTTT; d_gene: -; j_gene: TRBJ1-1; abundance: many; v_gene: TRBV28
CDR3aa: CACYTVNTEAFF; CDR3nt: TGTGCTTGCTACACAGTGAACACTGAAGCTTTCTTT; d_gene: -; j_gene: TRBJ1-1; abundance: many; v_gene: TRBV30
CDR3aa: CASSPGTGLVLDTQYF; CDR3nt: TGCGCCAGCAGCCCGGGAACAGGGCTTGTCCTAGATACGCAGTATTTT; d_gene: -; j_gene: TRBJ2-3; abundance: few; v_gene: TRBV5-1
CDR3aa: CSAPRTANTEAFF; CDR3nt: TGCAGTGCCCCCCGGACAGCGAACACTGAAGCTTTCTTT; d_gene: -; j_gene: TRBJ1-1; abundance: few; v_gene: TRBV20-1
CDR3aa: CASSYGLAGGDTGELFF; CDR3nt: TGTGCCAGCAGTTACGGACTAGCGGGAGGTGATACCGGGGAGCTGTTTTTT; d_gene: TRBD2; j_gene: TRBJ2-2; abundance: -; v_gene: TRBV6-5
CDR3aa: CAISGLGQQETQYF; CDR3nt: TGTGCCATCAGTGGACTAGGACAACAAGAGACCCAGTACTTC; d_gene: -; j_gene: TRBJ2-5; abundance: -; v_gene: TRBV10-3
CDR3aa: CASSRPQGGYGYTF; CDR3nt: TGTGCCAGCAGTCGCCCACAGGGAGGCTATGGCTACACCTTC; d_gene: -; j_gene: TRBJ1-2; abundance: few; v_gene: TRBV12-3/TRBV12-4
CDR3aa: CASSHPARGIDEQYF; CDR3nt: TGTGCCAGCAGTCACCCGGCCAGGGGGATTGACGAGCAGTACTTC; d_gene: TRBD1; j_gene: TRBJ2-7; abundance: -; v_gene: TRBV12-3/TRBV12-4
CDR3aa: CASSLRGEETQYF; CDR3nt: TGTGCCAGCAGCTTAAGGGGGGAAGAGACCCAGTACTTC; d_gene: -; j_gene: TRBJ2-5; abundance: many; v_gene: TRBV11-3
CDR3aa: CASSWDTGELFF; CDR3nt: TGCGCCAGCAGCTGGGACACCGGGGAGCTGTTTTTT; d_gene: -; j_gene: TRBJ2-2; abundance: few; v_gene: TRBV5-1
CDR3aa: CASSLTGAQPQHF; CDR3nt: TGTGCCAGCAGTTTGACAGGGGCCCAGCCCCAGCATTTT; d_gene: TRBD1; j_gene: TRBJ1-5; abundance: many; v_gene: TRBV6-5
CDR3aa: CASSSGIMNTEAFF; CDR3nt: TGTGCCAGCAGTTCGGGCATCATGAACACTGAAGCTTTCTTT; d_gene: -; j_gene: TRBJ1-1; abundance: -; v_gene: TRBV12-3/TRBV12-4
CDR3aa: CASSAAGGPTGEQYF; CDR3nt: TGTGCCAGCAGTGCAGCGGGGGGCCCAACCGGCGAGCAGTACTTC; d_gene: TRBD2; j_gene: TRBJ2-7; abundance: -; v_gene: TRBV2
CDR3aa: CASRLDRGTEAFF; CDR3nt: TGTGCCAGCAGGTTGGACAGGGGCACTGAAGCTTTCTTT; d_gene: TRBD1; j_gene: TRBJ1-1; abundance: many; v_gene: TRBV7-2
CDR3aa: CASSRRSREKLFF; CDR3nt: TGCGCCAGCAGCCGACGGAGCAGAGAAAAACTGTTTTTT; d_gene: -; j_gene: TRBJ1-4; abundance: -; v_gene: TRBV5-1
CDR3aa: CASRDNGVGNTIYF; CDR3nt: TGTGCCAGCCGGGACAATGGAGTTGGAAACACCATATATTTT; d_gene: -; j_gene: TRBJ1-3; abundance: many; v_gene: TRBV6-1
CDR3aa: CASSQPPTSSETQYF; CDR3nt: TGTGCCAGCAGCCAACCCCCGACTAGCAGTGAGACCCAGTACTTC; d_gene: TRBD2; j_gene: TRBJ2-5; abundance: few; v_gene: TRBV3-1
CDR3aa: CAWSAKSGQGAYEQYF; CDR3nt: TGTGCCTGGAGCGCCAAATCCGGACAGGGAGCCTACGAGCAGTACTTC; d_gene: TRBD1; j_gene: TRBJ2-7; abundance: -; v_gene: TRBV30
CDR3aa: CASSLGGVLNYGYTF; CDR3nt: TGCGCCAGCAGCTTGGGGGGGGTCCTAAACTATGGCTACACCTTC; d_gene: -; j_gene: TRBJ1-2; abundance: few; v_gene: TRBV5-1
CDR3aa: CASGQGGNQPQHF; CDR3nt: TGTGCCAGCGGACAGGGAGGGAATCAGCCCCAGCATTTT; d_gene: TRBD1; j_gene: TRBJ1-5; abundance: many; v_gene: TRBV6-2/TRBV6-3
CDR3aa: CASGGRSGWTGELFF; CDR3nt: TGTGCCAGCGGCGGGCGGAGTGGGTGGACCGGGGAGCTGTTTTTT; d_gene: -; j_gene: TRBJ2-2; abundance: many; v_gene: TRBV6-1
CDR3aa: CASSSRQGWDTQYF; CDR3nt: TGTGCCAGCAGTTCGAGGCAGGGGTGGGATACGCAGTATTTT; d_gene: -; j_gene: TRBJ2-3; abundance: few; v_gene: TRBV6-5
CDR3aa: CATRENTGELFF; CDR3nt: TGTGCCACCCGAGAGAACACCGGGGAGCTGTTTTTT; d_gene: -; j_gene: TRBJ2-2; abundance: many; v_gene: TRBV28
CDR3aa: CAWSLTGDTEAFF; CDR3nt: TGTGCCTGGAGTCTTACAGGGGACACTGAAGCTTTCTTT; d_gene: TRBD1; j_gene: TRBJ1-1; abundance: few; v_gene: TRBV30
CDR3aa: CASSLGANNFYEQYF; CDR3nt: TGCGCCAGCAGCTTGGGGGCTAACAACTTCTACGAGCAGTACTTC; d_gene: -; j_gene: TRBJ2-7; abundance: few; v_gene: TRBV5-1
CDR3aa: CASSAEGQGLYGYTF; CDR3nt: TGTGCCAGCAGCGCCGAAGGGCAGGGTCTCTATGGCTACACCTTC; d_gene: -; j_gene: TRBJ1-2; abundance: -; v_gene: TRBV7-2
CDR3aa: CASSSKGTNSPLHF; CDR3nt: TGTGCCAGTAGTTCCAAAGGGACCAATTCACCCCTCCACTTT; d_gene: -; j_gene: TRBJ1-6; abundance: many; v_gene: TRBV19
CDR3aa: CSASFRGAREAFF; CDR3nt: TGCAGTGCTAGTTTTCGGGGGGCCAGGGAAGCTTTCTTT; d_gene: -; j_gene: TRBJ1-1; abundance: many; v_gene: TRBV20-1
CDR3aa: CASSRTGGRGTEAFF; CDR3nt: TGTGCCAGCAGCCGTACTGGTGGGCGCGGGACTGAAGCTTTCTTT; d_gene: -; j_gene: TRBJ1-1; abundance: many; v_gene: TRBV13
CDR3aa: CASSYYLGPGSTEAFF; CDR3nt: TGTGCCAGCAGCTACTACCTCGGGCCGGGGAGCACTGAAGCTTTCTTT; d_gene: -; j_gene: TRBJ1-1; abundance: many; v_gene: TRBV12-3/TRBV12-4
CDR3aa: CSAVGSGELFF; CDR3nt: TGCAGTGCAGTGGGATCCGGGGAGCTGTTTTTT; d_gene: -; j_gene: TRBJ2-2; abundance: many; v_gene: TRBV20-1
CDR3aa: CASAGQTNTEAFF; CDR3nt: TGTGCCAGCGCTGGACAGACGAACACTGAAGCTTTCTTT; d_gene: -; j_gene: TRBJ1-1; abundance: many; v_gene: TRBV6-1
CDR3aa: CASSQRTGSTGELFF; CDR3nt: TGTGCCAGCAGCCAAAGGACAGGAAGCACCGGGGAGCTGTTTTTT; d_gene: TRBD1; j_gene: TRBJ2-2; abundance: many; v_gene: TRBV28
CDR3aa: CASRLTGEQETQYF; CDR3nt: TGTGCCAGCAGACTCACAGGGGAGCAAGAGACCCAGTACTTC; d_gene: TRBD1; j_gene: TRBJ2-5; abundance: many; v_gene: TRBV28
CDR3aa: CSALATSKGTGELFF; CDR3nt: TGCAGTGCCTTAGCTACTAGCAAGGGCACCGGGGAGCTGTTTTTT; d_gene: -; j_gene: TRBJ2-2; abundance: few; v_gene: TRBV20-1
CDR3aa: CASSFGAGGLYGANVLTF; CDR3nt: TGTGCCAGCAGTTTCGGGGCAGGGGGCCTATATGGGGCCAACGTCCTGACTTTC; d_gene: TRBD1; j_gene: TRBJ2-6; abundance: -; v_gene: TRBV12-3/TRBV12-4
CDR3aa: CASSAFDTLGYTF; CDR3nt: TGTGCCAGTAGCGCCTTTGACACCCTTGGCTACACCTTC; d_gene: -; j_gene: TRBJ1-2; abundance: -; v_gene: TRBV19
CDR3aa: CASSGSGGASYEQYF; CDR3nt: TGTGCCAGCAGCGGAAGCGGGGGGGCCTCCTACGAGCAGTACTTC; d_gene: TRBD2; j_gene: TRBJ2-7; abundance: many; v_gene: TRBV11-2
CDR3aa: CASSPTPGGETQYF; CDR3nt: TGTGCCAGCAGCCCCACCCCTGGGGGGGAGACCCAGTACTTC; d_gene: -; j_gene: TRBJ2-5; abundance: many; v_gene: TRBV9
CDR3aa: CASTSGDRGLREQYF; CDR3nt: TGTGCCAGCACCTCGGGAGACAGGGGGCTCCGCGAGCAGTACTTC; d_gene: TRBD1; j_gene: TRBJ2-7; abundance: many; v_gene: TRBV12-3/TRBV12-4
CDR3aa: CASTAGDFQPQHF; CDR3nt: TGTGCCAGCACGGCAGGGGATTTTCAGCCCCAGCATTTT; d_gene: -; j_gene: TRBJ1-5; abundance: many; v_gene: TRBV2